This T cell receptor beta chain stems from a study of blood T cell repertoires in COVID-19. At the level of the study: Samples of COVID-19 (acute and convalescent) were obtained from the United States, Italy and Spain.

Profiling relied on immunoSEQ multiplex PCR, and the TCRdb table lists in-frame clones only, not all of them. The sample contains approximately 160,000 clones, approximately 95% of which appear only once. CDR1 and CDR2 (germline): ENHRY, SYGVKD. The V segment lost 8 bases and the J segment 5 bases; nucleotides outside the gene matches: 14. CDR3 length: 19 residues. The sequencing sample was made of peripheral blood. The gene calls are TRBV10-3 and TRBJ2-2; 16 bases match TRBD2. The receptor comes from a woman aged 55 to 70 with COVID-19, enrolled during active disease. CDR3: CAILSMGLAGGRGTGELFF. CDR3 sequence (DNA): TGTGCCATCCTATCGATGGGACTAGCGGGGGGGCGCGGGACCGGGGAGCTGTTTTTT.